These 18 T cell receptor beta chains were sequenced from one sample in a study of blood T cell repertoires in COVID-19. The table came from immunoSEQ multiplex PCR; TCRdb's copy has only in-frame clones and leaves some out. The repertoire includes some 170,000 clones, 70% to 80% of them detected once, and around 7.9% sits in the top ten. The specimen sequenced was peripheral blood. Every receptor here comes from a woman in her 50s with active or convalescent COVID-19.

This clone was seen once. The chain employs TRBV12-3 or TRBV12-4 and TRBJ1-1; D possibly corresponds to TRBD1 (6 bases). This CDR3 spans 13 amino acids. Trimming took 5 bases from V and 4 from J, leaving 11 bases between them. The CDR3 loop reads CASSPPGVTEAFF. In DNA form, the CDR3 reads TGTGCCAGCAGTCCCCCAGGGGTCACTGAAGCTTTCTTT.

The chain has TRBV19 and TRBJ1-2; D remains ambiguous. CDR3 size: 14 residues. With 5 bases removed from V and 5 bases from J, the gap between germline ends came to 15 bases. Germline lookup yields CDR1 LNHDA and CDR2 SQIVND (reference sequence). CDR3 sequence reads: CASSLGRPGYGYTF. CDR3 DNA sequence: TGTGCCAGTAGTCTAGGCCGGCCGGGGTATGGCTACACCTTC.

CDR3 bases: TGTGCCAGTAGTATTGTGGCCGGGACAGAAAATGAAAAACTGTTTTTT. It codes for CASSIVAGTENEKLFF. The chain is built from TRBV19 and TRBJ1-4, with 7 bases lining up with TRBD1. V lost 3 bases, J lost 5 bases, and 9 bases stayed unmatched. The CDR3 covers 16 residues. Germline assignment: CDR1 LNHDA and CDR2 SQIVND (reference sequence).

In nucleotides, the CDR3 is TGTGCCAGCAGCTTAGCTGCTGCGGGAGATGTCCACGAGCAGTACTTC. Protein product: CASSLAAAGDVHEQYF. The chain couples TRBV7-2 to TRBJ2-7; 7 nucleotides align to TRBD2. CDR3 length: 16 residues. Germline-derived CDR1 and CDR2 are SGHTA and FQGNSA. The V and J ends lost 0 bases and 5 bases, in that order; junction bases with no gene match: 10. Drawing the rest from reference TRBV7-2 and TRBJ2-7, the complete variable domain is GAGVSQSPSNKVTEKGKDVELRCDPISGHTALYWYRQSLGQGLEFLIYFQGNSAPDKSGLPSDRFSAERTGGSVSTLTIQRTQQEDSAVYLCASSLAAAGDVHEQYFGPGTRLTVT.

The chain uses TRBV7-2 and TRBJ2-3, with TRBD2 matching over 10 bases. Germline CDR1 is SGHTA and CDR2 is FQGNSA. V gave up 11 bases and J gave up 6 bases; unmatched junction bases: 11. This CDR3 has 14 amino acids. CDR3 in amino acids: CAGSPGLASDTQYF. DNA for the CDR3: TGTGCCGGATCCCCGGGACTAGCGAGCGATACGCAGTATTTT.

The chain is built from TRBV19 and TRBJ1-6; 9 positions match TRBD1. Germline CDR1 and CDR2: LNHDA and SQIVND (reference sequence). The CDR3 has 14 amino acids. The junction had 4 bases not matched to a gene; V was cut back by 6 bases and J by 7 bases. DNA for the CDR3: TGTGCCAGTAGCAACAGGGGGCTGAATTCACCCCTCCACTTT. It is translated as CASSNRGLNSPLHF.

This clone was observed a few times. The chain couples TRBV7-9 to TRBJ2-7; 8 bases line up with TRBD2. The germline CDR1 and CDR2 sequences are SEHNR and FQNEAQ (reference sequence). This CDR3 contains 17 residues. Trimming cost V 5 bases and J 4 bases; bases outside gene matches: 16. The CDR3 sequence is CASSQTGGGRTFYEQYF. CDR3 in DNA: TGTGCCAGCAGCCAAACGGGGGGCGGGAGGACTTTTTACGAGCAGTACTTC.

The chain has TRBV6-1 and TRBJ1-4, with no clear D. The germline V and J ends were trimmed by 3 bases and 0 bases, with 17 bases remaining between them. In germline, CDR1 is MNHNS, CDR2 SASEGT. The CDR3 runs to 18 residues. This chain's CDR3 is CASSEATIWATTNEKLFF. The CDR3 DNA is TGTGCCAGCAGTGAGGCCACAATTTGGGCTACAACTAATGAAAAACTGTTTTTT.

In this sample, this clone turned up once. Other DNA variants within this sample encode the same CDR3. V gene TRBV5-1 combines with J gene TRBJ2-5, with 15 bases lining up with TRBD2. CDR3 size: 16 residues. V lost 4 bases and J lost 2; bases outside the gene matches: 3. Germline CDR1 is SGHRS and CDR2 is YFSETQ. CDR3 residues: CASSPGLAGGQETQYF. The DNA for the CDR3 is TGCGCCAGCAGCCCAGGACTAGCGGGAGGGCAAGAGACCCAGTACTTC.

The CDR3 sequence is CATLRPGDGKDTQYF. CDR3 coding DNA: TGTGCCACCCTAAGACCGGGAGACGGTAAAGATACGCAGTATTTT. The J gene is TRBJ2-3, the V gene TRBV5-8, with D perhaps matching TRBD2 (6 bases). V gave up 9 bases and J gave up 5 bases, with 22 bases separating them. CDR3 length: 15 residues. CDR1 and CDR2 (germline): SGHTS, YDEGEE.

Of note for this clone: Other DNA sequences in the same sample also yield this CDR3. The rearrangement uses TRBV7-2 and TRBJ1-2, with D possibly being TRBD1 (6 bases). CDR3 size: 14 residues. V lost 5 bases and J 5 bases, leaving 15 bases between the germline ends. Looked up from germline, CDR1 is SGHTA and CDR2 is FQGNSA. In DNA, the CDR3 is TGTGCCAGCAGCCTCCCCGGCAGGGGTTATGGCTACACCTTC. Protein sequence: CASSLPGRGYGYTF.

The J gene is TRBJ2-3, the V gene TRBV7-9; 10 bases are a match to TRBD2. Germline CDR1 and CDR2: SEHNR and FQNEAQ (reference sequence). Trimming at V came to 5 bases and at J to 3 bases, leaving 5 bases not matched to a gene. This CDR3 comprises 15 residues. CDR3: CASSRSGGATDTQYF. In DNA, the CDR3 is TGTGCCAGCAGCCGGAGCGGGGGGGCGACAGATACGCAGTATTTT.

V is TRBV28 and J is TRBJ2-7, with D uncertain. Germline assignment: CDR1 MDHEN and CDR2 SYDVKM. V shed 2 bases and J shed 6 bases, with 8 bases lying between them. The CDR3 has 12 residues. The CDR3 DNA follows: TGTGCCAGCAGTTTACAGGTGGGCGAGCAGTACTTC. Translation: CASSLQVGEQYF.

The chain's CDR3 is CASQDSPYGYTF. In DNA, the CDR3 is TGTGCCAGTCAGGACAGCCCGTATGGCTACACCTTC. This chain uses TRBV25-1 with TRBJ1-2; perhaps TRBD1 as D (6 bases). The V and J ends lost 9 bases and 5 bases respectively, with 13 bases between them. The length of the CDR3 is 12 residues. The germline V gene encodes CDR1 MGHDK and CDR2 SYGVNS.

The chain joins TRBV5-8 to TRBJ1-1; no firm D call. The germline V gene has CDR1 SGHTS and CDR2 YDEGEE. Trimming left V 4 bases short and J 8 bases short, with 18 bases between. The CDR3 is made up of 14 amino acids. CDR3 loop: CASSPDAGFAEAFF. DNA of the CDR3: TGTGCCAGCAGCCCTGACGCCGGGTTCGCGGAAGCTTTCTTT.

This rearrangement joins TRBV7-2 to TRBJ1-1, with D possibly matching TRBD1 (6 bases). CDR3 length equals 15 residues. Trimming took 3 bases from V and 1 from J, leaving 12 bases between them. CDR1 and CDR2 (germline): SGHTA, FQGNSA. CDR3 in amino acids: CASSFGKGGNTEAFF. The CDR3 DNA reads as TGTGCCAGCAGCTTCGGGAAAGGGGGGAACACTGAAGCTTTCTTT.

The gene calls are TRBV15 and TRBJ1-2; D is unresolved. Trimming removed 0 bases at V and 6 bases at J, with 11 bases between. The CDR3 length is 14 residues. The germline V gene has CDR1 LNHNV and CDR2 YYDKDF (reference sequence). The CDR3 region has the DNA TGTGCCACCAGCAGAGATTTGAGGGTCGATGGCTACACCTTC. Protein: CATSRDLRVDGYTF.

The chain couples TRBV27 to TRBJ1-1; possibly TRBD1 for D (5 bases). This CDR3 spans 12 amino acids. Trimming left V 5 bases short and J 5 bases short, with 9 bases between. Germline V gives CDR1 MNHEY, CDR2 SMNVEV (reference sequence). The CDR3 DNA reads TGTGCCAGCAGTACGCAGGGAACTGAAGCTTTCTTT. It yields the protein CASSTQGTEAFF.